Listed below are T cell receptor beta chains from one sample, sequenced in a study of OX40 agonist ivuxolimab in advanced cancers. Some clones are missing from TCRdb's copy, which holds only in-frame ones; the method was immunoSEQ multiplex PCR. The table lists some 28,000 clones, around nine tenths of them singletons, with about 24% in the top ten. Sequencing used CD4+ or CD8+ T cells sorted from blood, obtained in a trial of the OX40 agonist ivuxolimab. Source of these receptors: an adult with an advanced solid tumor such as melanoma, head and neck, liver or kidney cancer. CDR3s leave out the opening cysteine and the closing phenylalanine or tryptophan. Where a row states a size, it is once, few, many or the class of an expanded clone; other rows omit it.

CDR3 protein: ASSLVGQGLNTDTQY
V gene: TRBV5-1
J gene: TRBJ2-3
clone size: .

CDR3 protein: AWSPSHDRLWGQPQH
V gene: TRBV30
J gene: TRBJ1-5
clone size: .

CDR3 protein: ASSYHAGPFDGYT
V gene: TRBV7-9
J gene: TRBJ1-2
clone size: .

CDR3 protein: ASSVGEDTQY
V gene: TRBV9
J gene: TRBJ2-3
clone size: .

CDR3 protein: ASSELGLSYEQY
V gene: TRBV6-1
J gene: TRBJ2-7
clone size: .

CDR3 protein: ASSLGQQNPYEQY
V gene: TRBV5-1
J gene: TRBJ2-7
clone size: .

CDR3 protein: ASSLGGPGLAAKETQY
V gene: TRBV11-2
J gene: TRBJ2-5
clone size: .

CDR3 protein: ASSSGTVYEQY
V gene: TRBV19
J gene: TRBJ2-7
clone size: .

CDR3 protein: ASSQDRGKETQY
V gene: TRBV7-8
J gene: TRBJ2-5
clone size: once

CDR3 protein: ASSPSGSNEQF
V gene: TRBV9
J gene: TRBJ2-1
clone size: medium-sized

CDR3 protein: AWSLAAGNSPLH
V gene: TRBV30
J gene: TRBJ1-6
clone size: .

CDR3 protein: ASSLSLSYNEQF
V gene: TRBV7-8
J gene: TRBJ2-1
clone size: .

CDR3 protein: ASSPRTGYNTEAF
V gene: TRBV7-9
J gene: TRBJ1-1
clone size: .

CDR3 protein: ASSIVGTSGYEQY
V gene: TRBV19
J gene: TRBJ2-7
clone size: .

CDR3 protein: ASSASGDTQY
V gene: TRBV9
J gene: TRBJ2-3
clone size: few

CDR3 protein: ASSLRTGTGDTQY
V gene: TRBV7-8
J gene: TRBJ2-3
clone size: .

CDR3 protein: ASSYSGGANTGELF
V gene: TRBV6-6
J gene: TRBJ2-2
clone size: .

CDR3 protein: ASNVAGGGLTEAF
V gene: TRBV19
J gene: TRBJ1-1
clone size: .

CDR3 protein: ASSFPASGSLARDTQY
V gene: TRBV11-2
J gene: TRBJ2-3
clone size: once

CDR3 protein: ASRTEGTGLVGELF
V gene: TRBV9
J gene: TRBJ2-2
clone size: .

CDR3 protein: ASSVNNYEQY
V gene: TRBV10-2
J gene: TRBJ2-7
clone size: .

CDR3 protein: ATSRGQGEETQY
V gene: TRBV15
J gene: TRBJ2-5
clone size: .

CDR3 protein: ASSLSPGAGYGYT
V gene: TRBV27
J gene: TRBJ1-2
clone size: .

CDR3 protein: SVEPLVNIQY
V gene: TRBV29-1
J gene: TRBJ2-4
clone size: .

CDR3 protein: ASSVGTGGGYGYT
V gene: TRBV6-6
J gene: TRBJ1-2
clone size: .

CDR3 protein: ASRTALLNTEAF
V gene: TRBV5-6
J gene: TRBJ1-1
clone size: .

CDR3 protein: ASSVGFSSYEQY
V gene: TRBV9
J gene: TRBJ2-7
clone size: .

CDR3 protein: ASSQDVQGLADEQY
V gene: TRBV4-3
J gene: TRBJ2-7
clone size: .

CDR3 protein: ASSQGTSYNYEQY
V gene: TRBV4-1
J gene: TRBJ2-7
clone size: .

CDR3 protein: ASSPRTLDRPPGEQY
V gene: TRBV7-9
J gene: TRBJ2-7
clone size: .

CDR3 protein: ASSMGGYNQPQH
V gene: TRBV19
J gene: TRBJ1-5
clone size: .

CDR3 protein: ASSLGTGVGQPQH
V gene: TRBV11-2
J gene: TRBJ1-5
clone size: once

CDR3 protein: ASSHAMTGAGGNTIY
V gene: TRBV9
J gene: TRBJ1-3
clone size: .

CDR3 protein: ASIQRQGGENTEAF
V gene: TRBV21-1
J gene: TRBJ1-1
clone size: .

CDR3 protein: ASSRRDQFTANSYNEQF
V gene: TRBV27
J gene: TRBJ2-1
clone size: .

CDR3 protein: ASSPGTGSPGETQY
V gene: TRBV27
J gene: TRBJ2-5
clone size: .

CDR3 protein: ASSDSRDRVGGYT
V gene: TRBV11-1
J gene: TRBJ1-2
clone size: .

CDR3 protein: ACTLAGVYQETQY
V gene: TRBV30
J gene: TRBJ2-5
clone size: .

CDR3 protein: AISVQPDTNTGELF
V gene: TRBV10-3
J gene: TRBJ2-2
clone size: .

CDR3 protein: ASSPGLAGGPSNYEQY
V gene: TRBV7-6
J gene: TRBJ2-7
clone size: .

CDR3 protein: ASSPPEVYYEQY
V gene: TRBV7-8
J gene: TRBJ2-7
clone size: .

CDR3 protein: ASSYPLAGVREQY
V gene: TRBV6-5
J gene: TRBJ2-7
clone size: .

CDR3 protein: ASSLIAASTLYGYT
V gene: TRBV27
J gene: TRBJ1-2
clone size: .

CDR3 protein: ASSLVSGTSYGYT
V gene: TRBV7-9
J gene: TRBJ1-2
clone size: .

CDR3 protein: ASSKVGASGSEQF
V gene: TRBV21-1
J gene: TRBJ2-1
clone size: .

CDR3 protein: ASSHSDGGYEQY
V gene: TRBV19
J gene: TRBJ2-7
clone size: .

CDR3 protein: ASSDWTGGGELF
V gene: TRBV7-8
J gene: TRBJ2-2
clone size: .

CDR3 protein: ATSRGQGGDTQY
V gene: TRBV15
J gene: TRBJ2-3
clone size: .

CDR3 protein: ASSQPLGSGYT
V gene: TRBV4-1
J gene: TRBJ1-2
clone size: once

CDR3 protein: ASSYSRQGIYEQY
V gene: TRBV6-5
J gene: TRBJ2-7
clone size: .

CDR3 protein: ASSRKELQPQH
V gene: TRBV6-6
J gene: TRBJ1-5
clone size: .

CDR3 protein: ASSQPLAGVVHEQF
V gene: TRBV4-3
J gene: TRBJ2-1
clone size: .

CDR3 protein: ATTLAGGYNEQF
V gene: TRBV19
J gene: TRBJ2-1
clone size: .

CDR3 protein: ASSPGLAGHDTQY
V gene: TRBV7-2
J gene: TRBJ2-3
clone size: .